A single sample gave rise to the 20 T cell receptor beta chains below, sequenced in a study of immunodeficiency. Profiling relied on immunoSEQ multiplex PCR, and the TCRdb table lists in-frame clones only, not all of them. The table shows about 800 clones, with 90% occurring only once. The sequenced sample was CD4+ T cells from blood. The receptor source for this set is a human donor in good health.

The chain recombines TRBV9 with TRBJ1-6, with D possibly matching TRBD1 (5 bases). V was cut by 4 bases and J by 7 bases, with 12 bases left in between. Germline CDR1 and CDR2: SGDLS and YYNGEE. There are 14 residues in the CDR3. For the CDR3, the DNA is TGTGCCAGCAGCCCCGACGACAGAAATTCACCCCTCCACTTT. Translation gives CASSPDDRNSPLHF.

This chain links TRBV30 with TRBJ2-3; 7 bases align to TRBD2. The germline V gene encodes CDR1 GTSNPN and CDR2 SVGIG (reference sequence). Trimming cost V 5 bases and J 6 bases; bases outside gene matches: 8. CDR3 size: 13 residues. CDR3 nucleotide sequence: TGTGCCTGGGGAGCCCGGGGGGTGGATACGCAGTATTTT. Translation: CAWGARGVDTQYF.

The rearrangement joins TRBV18 to TRBJ2-5; 7 bases agree with TRBD2. V gave up 5 bases and J gave up 1 base; unmatched junction bases: 7. CDR3 length equals 15 residues. Germline loops: CDR1 KGHSH, CDR2 LQKENI. In nucleotides, the CDR3 is TGTGCCAGCTCAATGGTTACTAGCGCCCAAGAGACCCAGTACTTC. It specifies CASSMVTSAQETQYF.

V gene TRBV27 combines with J gene TRBJ2-2; D might be TRBD1 (5 bases). CDR3 length: 14 amino acids. Germline V lookup: CDR1 MNHEY, CDR2 SMNVEV (reference sequence). The ends were cut back, 7 bases at V and 1 base at J, with 10 bases in the middle. CDR3 DNA: TGTGCCAGCAAGGTCGACAGGAACACCGGGGAGCTGTTTTTT. Translation gives CASKVDRNTGELFF.

This clone was seen a few times. This sequence joins TRBV19 and TRBJ1-1, with 8 positions matching TRBD1. The CDR3 covers 17 residues. The ends lost 3 bases at V and 1 base at J; junction bases unmatched: 10. The germline V gene encodes CDR1 LNHDA and CDR2 SQIVND (reference sequence). The CDR3 region is CASSIWAGTGTNTEAFF. The CDR3 bases are TGTGCCAGTAGTATTTGGGCCGGGACAGGCACGAACACTGAAGCTTTCTTT.

The chain links TRBV5-1 to TRBJ1-1; 7 bases are a match to TRBD1. Per germline, CDR1 SGHRS and CDR2 YFSETQ. V dropped 6 bases and J dropped 1; count of bases not matched to a gene: 6. This CDR3 is 14 amino acids long. The CDR3 nucleotides read TGCGCCAGCACCCCCGGGACAGCGAACACTGAAGCTTTCTTT. Translated, it gives CASTPGTANTEAFF.

V is TRBV9 and J is TRBJ2-2; tentative D call: TRBD1 (6 bases). This CDR3 contains 14 residues. V lost 3 bases and J lost 1, with 7 bases in between. CDR1 is SGDLS and CDR2 is YYNGEE in the germline V gene. CDR3 sequence: CASSDRVNTGELFF. CDR3 bases: TGTGCCAGCAGCGACAGGGTGAACACCGGGGAGCTGTTTTTT.

The count of this clone is one. The chain combines TRBV5-1 with TRBJ1-6; tentatively, D is TRBD1 (5 bases). The CDR3 covers 16 residues. CDR1 is SGHRS and CDR2 is YFSETQ in the germline V gene. The V end was cut by 8 bases, the J end by 9 bases, with 24 bases between. DNA for the CDR3: TGCGCCAGTAATGACCCTTCGGGGCGAAGCAGTTCACCCCTCCACTTT. It encodes CASNDPSGRSSSPLHF.

The chain employs TRBV29-1 and TRBJ2-7; the D gene could be TRBD1 or TRBD2 (5 bases each). V was cut by 7 bases and J by 3 bases, with 16 bases left in between. Germline V CDR1 and CDR2: SQVTM, ANQGSEA. This CDR3 spans 13 amino acids. The CDR3 loop reads CSAAEGNNYEQYF. In nucleotides, the CDR3 is TGCAGCGCGGCAGAGGGGAATAACTACGAGCAGTACTTC.

This clone was observed a few times. This chain connects TRBV6-5 to TRBJ2-1; D uncertain. Germline V gives CDR1 MNHEY, CDR2 SVGAGI. CDR3 length: 12 residues. Trimming shortened V by 5 bases and J by 8 bases, and 10 bases separated the two germline ends. The CDR3 coding sequence is TGTGCCAGCAGTCTCCGGTGGTATGAGCAGTTCTTC. It codes for CASSLRWYEQFF.

The V gene is TRBV12-5, the J gene TRBJ1-2, with D possibly matching TRBD1 (5 bases). Germline assignment: CDR1 LGHNT and CDR2 FRNRAP. Trimming removed 0 bases from V and 3 bases from J, with 17 bases in between. The CDR3 is 17 amino acids. The CDR3 region is CASGLVRGRPSYYGYTF. CDR3 coding DNA: TGTGCTAGTGGTTTGGTTAGGGGACGCCCGAGCTACTATGGCTACACCTTC.

This chain links TRBV7-9 with TRBJ2-6; either TRBD1 or TRBD2 may supply D (5 bases each). The CDR3 totals 19 residues. Germline CDR1 is SEHNR and CDR2 is FQNEAQ (reference sequence). The V and J ends lost 2 bases and 2 bases respectively, with 19 bases between them. DNA for the CDR3: TGTGCCAGCAGCTTAATACCCGGGGCAGGGTTAGCTGGGGCCAACGTCCTGACTTTC. Its translation: CASSLIPGAGLAGANVLTF.

This clone was detected a few times. The CDR3 loop is CASLKALNTEAFF. The DNA of the CDR3 is TGTGCCAGTCTCAAAGCCCTGAACACTGAAGCTTTCTTT. The chain recombines TRBV7-6 with TRBJ1-1; D not certain. Germline CDR1 and CDR2: SGHVS and FNYEAQ. The germline V and J ends were trimmed by 9 bases and 0 bases, with 11 bases remaining between them. The CDR3 length is 13 residues.

The V and J genes are TRBV5-1 and TRBJ1-1; D perhaps matches TRBD1 (5 bases). Trimming pared 4 bases from V and 1 base from J, leaving 20 bases between. Germline V gene lookup returns CDR1 SGHRS and CDR2 YFSETQ. The CDR3 is 17 amino acids. CDR3 nucleotide sequence: TGCGCCAGCAGCGTGGGGGATAGAAGCATGACGAACACTGAAGCTTTCTTT. Translation: CASSVGDRSMTNTEAFF.

This chain joins TRBV7-9 and TRBJ2-3; D possibly uses TRBD1 or TRBD2 (6 bases each). V lost 6 bases to trimming and J lost 6 bases, with 19 bases between them. CDR3 length: 15 amino acids. CDR1 and CDR2 from the germline V gene are SEHNR and FQNEAQ (reference sequence). The CDR3, as DNA: TGTGCCAGCAGTAACCTCAGGGGCGCGGGGGATACGCAGTATTTT. This codes for CASSNLRGAGDTQYF.

The CDR3 spells CACSTGTGFSNSPLHF. CDR3 coding DNA: TGTGCCTGCAGTACCGGGACAGGATTTTCAAATTCACCCCTCCACTTT. The rearrangement links TRBV30 to TRBJ1-6; 8 bases fit TRBD1. The V gene's germline CDR1 is GTSNPN and CDR2 SVGIG (reference sequence). The CDR3 has 16 amino acids. V lost 6 bases to trimming and J lost 7 bases; unmatched junction nucleotides: 14.

The rearrangement joins TRBV6-5 to TRBJ2-1; D is uncertain. Per the germline V gene, CDR1 is MNHEY and CDR2 is SVGAGI. The CDR3 is 14 residues long. Trimming took off 8 bases at V and 7 bases at J, with 18 bases between the two ends. CDR3 nucleotides: TGTGCCAGCGCCCCACCGGGTAGGCGGAATGAGCAGTTCTTC. Encoded protein: CASAPPGRRNEQFF.

The chain employs TRBV5-5 and TRBJ1-1; the D is unclear. The V end was cut by 0 bases, the J end by 0 bases, with 6 bases between. CDR1 is SGHKS and CDR2 is YYEKEE in the germline V gene (reference sequence). The CDR3 spans 14 residues. Here the CDR3 DNA reads TGTGCCAGCAGCTTGGTTCGCATGAACACTGAAGCTTTCTTT. This gives the protein CASSLVRMNTEAFF.

The chain is built from TRBV5-6 and TRBJ1-2, with D maybe TRBD1 (5 bases). CDR1 is SGHDT and CDR2 is YYEEEE in the germline V gene. V lost 5 bases and J 6 bases, leaving 14 bases between the germline ends. The CDR3 runs to 13 residues. CDR3 DNA sequence: TGTGCCAGCAGTTTGCGATTGGGACATGGCTACACCTTC. Translating it yields CASSLRLGHGYTF.

The chain carries TRBV4-2 and TRBJ2-7, with TRBD2 matching 13 bases. Germline V gene sequence: CDR1 LGHNA, CDR2 YNFKEQ. Losses at the gene ends were 4 bases for V and 0 bases for J; bases not matched to a gene: 6. The CDR3 is 17 residues long. The CDR3 nucleotides read TGTGCCAGCAGCCGGGAGGGACTAGCGGGATACTCCTACGAGCAGTACTTC. Its translation: CASSREGLAGYSYEQYF.